Each of the 12 T cell receptor beta chains below was sequenced from the same sample in a study of cytomegalovirus exposure and HLA in healthy donors (dated by TCRdb to about 2017). Receptors were amplified or captured by the immunoSEQ multiplex PCR assay. For the multiplex PCR, a mixture combining 60 forward primers for TCR Vbeta segments and 13 reverse primers for TCR Jbeta segments was used. This immuneACCESS table, as held by TCRdb, lists in-frame sequences with V and J called but not all clones. Of the missing ones, under half trace to an unresolved V gene in checked studies; the others have no known cause. Counted in this sample were about 100,000 clones; about 80% of them appeared once. Clones ranked in the top ten supply 5.5% to 8% of the sample. The sequencing input was PBMCs. The receptors shown here come from a young man in good health and CMV-seronegative.

J is TRBJ2-1 and V is TRBV7-9; the D is unclear. V was shortened by 6 bases and J by 5 bases, with 14 bases between the two germline ends. Germline CDR1 and CDR2: SEHNR and FQNEAQ (reference sequence). CDR3 length: 14 residues. The CDR3 spells CASSVLRENNEQFF. CDR3 nucleotides: TGTGCCAGCAGTGTGTTAAGAGAGAACAATGAGCAGTTCTTC.

The gene calls are TRBV5-6 and TRBJ2-3; 10 bases are a match to TRBD1. Germline assignment: CDR1 SGHDT and CDR2 YYEEEE. The CDR3 totals 15 residues. V shed 4 bases and J 5 bases; nucleotides not matched to a gene: 7. The CDR3 sequence: CASSISGTGVDTQYF. The CDR3 bases are TGTGCCAGCAGCATTTCCGGGACAGGGGTAGATACGCAGTATTTT. Full variable domain (outside the CDR3, taken from reference TRBV5-6 and TRBJ2-3): DAGVTQSPTHLIKTRGQQVTLRCSPKSGHDTVSWYQQALGQGPQFIFQYYEEEERQRGNFPDRFSGHQFPNYSSELNVNALLLGDSALYLCASSISGTGVDTQYFGPGTRLTVL.

A few counts support this clone. V usage is TRBV9 and J usage is TRBJ2-3; 9 nucleotides line up with TRBD2. The CDR3 loop spans 15 amino acids. V dropped 0 bases and J dropped 4; count of bases not matched to a gene: 3. CDR1 is SGDLS and CDR2 is YYNGEE in the germline V gene. The CDR3 loop is CASSVVAGGPDTQYF. The CDR3 DNA sequence: TGTGCCAGCAGCGTAGTTGCGGGAGGGCCAGATACGCAGTATTTT.

V gene TRBV12-5 combines with J gene TRBJ1-1; D remains unclear. The germline V gene encodes CDR1 LGHNT and CDR2 FRNRAP. The CDR3 extends over 13 amino acids. V lost 1 base and J lost 5, with 8 bases in between. The CDR3 region has the DNA TGTGCTAGTGGTTTGGAGGGAGATACTGAAGCTTTCTTT. Protein: CASGLEGDTEAFF.

This chain connects TRBV29-1 to TRBJ1-1; 7 bases are shared with TRBD1. The CDR3 sequence is 14 residues long. Germline loops: CDR1 SQVTM, CDR2 ANQGSEA. V shed 7 bases, J shed 4 bases, and the junction held 12 bases outside the gene matches. The CDR3 DNA reads as TGCAGCGCCCGGGGACAGCGCGCTGGCACTGAAGCTTTCTTT. Translation: CSARGQRAGTEAFF.

The gene calls are TRBV4-1 and TRBJ2-2, with 9 bases aligning to TRBD2. The V segment lost 1 base and the J segment 1 base; nucleotides outside the gene matches: 10. The CDR3 totals 19 residues. The germline V gene has CDR1 MGHRA and CDR2 YSYEKL. CDR3 DNA: TGCGCCAGCAGCCAAGTTGCTCTTCTAGCGGGGCTGAACACCGGGGAGCTGTTTTTT. This codes for CASSQVALLAGLNTGELFF.

The genes are TRBV5-6 and TRBJ1-5, with a weak D call TRBD1 (6 bases). V was trimmed by 2 bases and J by 0 bases, leaving 21 bases between them. There are 19 residues in the CDR3. Germline V gene sequence: CDR1 SGHDT, CDR2 YYEEEE. CDR3 bases: TGTGCCAGCAGCTTTTATAACTCACCACAGGGTTATAGCAATCAGCCCCAGCATTTT. It specifies CASSFYNSPQGYSNQPQHF.

The V call is TRBV28, the J call TRBJ1-1; D remains ambiguous. Germline V gene data show CDR1 as MDHEN and CDR2 as SYDVKM. V lost 3 bases, J lost 2 bases, and 7 bases lay in between. This CDR3 has 13 amino acids. DNA for the CDR3: TGTGCCAGCAGTTTGAGGATCAACACTGAAGCTTTCTTT. Translation gives CASSLRINTEAFF.

The V gene is TRBV28, the J gene TRBJ2-3; 9 nucleotides match TRBD1. This CDR3 comprises 13 residues. V shed 10 bases, J shed 3 bases, and the junction held 5 bases outside the gene matches. Germline values: CDR1 MDHEN, CDR2 SYDVKM. CDR3 nucleotides: TGTGCCACCCGAGGGACAGGGACAGATACGCAGTATTTT. Its translation is CATRGTGTDTQYF.

This clone has just a few counts. The chain couples TRBV19 to TRBJ2-2, with D possibly being TRBD1 (6 bases). CDR3 length: 14 residues. V was clipped by 7 bases and J by 1 base, with 10 bases between them. The V gene's germline CDR1 is LNHDA and CDR2 SQIVND (reference sequence). The CDR3: CASMGQLNTGELFF. The DNA for the CDR3 is TGTGCCAGTATGGGACAACTGAACACCGGGGAGCTGTTTTTT.

The chain is built from TRBV5-5 and TRBJ2-7, with a tentative D call TRBD2 (5 bases). V dropped 1 base and J dropped 5 bases, with 7 bases sitting between them. The CDR3 loop spans 12 amino acids. Looked up from germline, CDR1 is SGHKS and CDR2 is YYEKEE (reference sequence). In DNA form, the CDR3 reads TGTGCCAGCAGCTTGTTCGGGGACGAGCAGTACTTC. Translated, it gives CASSLFGDEQYF.

This chain links TRBV30 with TRBJ1-5; 7 bases map to TRBD1. Germline V gene lookup returns CDR1 GTSNPN and CDR2 SVGIG (reference sequence). The CDR3 is made up of 15 amino acids. Unmatched junction bases numbered 6, after V lost 2 bases and J lost 2 bases. This CDR3 is CAWSHRTGRNQPQHF. As DNA, the CDR3 is TGTGCCTGGAGTCATCGGACAGGCCGCAATCAGCCCCAGCATTTT.